Sequencing of this T cell receptor (beta chain) was carried out in a study of response to subunit inactivated influenza vaccine. Points from the study as a whole: A suggestion made by the authors is that each seasonal influenza vaccination recruits few new T cells.

The CDR3 sequence is 13 residues long. V was cut by 7 bases and J by 3 bases, with 14 bases left in between. Per germline, CDR1 DFQATT and CDR2 SNEGSKA (reference sequence). A word on this clonotype: Its matching antigen is unknown. Being one base from a much bigger clone, this may be a read error.

TCRdb recomputed calls from the RT-PCR reads with MiXCR, one row per CDR3 protein. The sample contains 700,000 to 800,000 distinct CDR3 sequences, approximately 17% of which appear only once. This material consisted of PBMCs from blood, taken roughly 5 days after vaccination. The sequence was collected from a man aged 50-59 years who received an inactivated influenza vaccine. This chain joins TRBV20-1 and TRBJ2-3, with D unclear. The CDR3 DNA is TGCAGTGTCGCGCCGCGGTCGACAGATACGCAGTATTTT. As protein: CSVAPRSTDTQYF.